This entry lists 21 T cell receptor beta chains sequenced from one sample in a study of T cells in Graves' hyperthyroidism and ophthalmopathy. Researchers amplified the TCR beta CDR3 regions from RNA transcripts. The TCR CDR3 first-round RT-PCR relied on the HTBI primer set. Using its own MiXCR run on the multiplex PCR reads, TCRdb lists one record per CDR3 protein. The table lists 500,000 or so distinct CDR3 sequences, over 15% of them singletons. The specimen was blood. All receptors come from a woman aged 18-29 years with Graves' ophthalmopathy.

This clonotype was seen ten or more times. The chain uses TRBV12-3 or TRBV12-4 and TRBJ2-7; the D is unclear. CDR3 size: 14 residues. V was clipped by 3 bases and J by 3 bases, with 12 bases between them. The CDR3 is CASSFGGVNYEQYF. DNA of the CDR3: TGTGCCAGCAGTTTTGGTGGCGTTAACTACGAGCAGTACTTC.

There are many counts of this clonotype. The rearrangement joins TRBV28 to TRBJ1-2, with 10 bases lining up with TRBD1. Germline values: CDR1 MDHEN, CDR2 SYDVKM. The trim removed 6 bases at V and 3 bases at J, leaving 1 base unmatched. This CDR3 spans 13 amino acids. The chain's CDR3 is CASRTGGYYGYTF. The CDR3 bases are TGTGCCAGCAGGACAGGGGGCTACTATGGCTACACCTTC.

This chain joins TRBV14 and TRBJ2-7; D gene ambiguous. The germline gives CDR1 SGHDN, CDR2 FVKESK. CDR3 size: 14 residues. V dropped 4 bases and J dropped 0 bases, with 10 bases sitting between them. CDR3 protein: CASSRLDGSYEQYF. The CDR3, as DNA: TGTGCCAGCAGCCGCCTCGACGGCTCCTACGAGCAGTACTTC. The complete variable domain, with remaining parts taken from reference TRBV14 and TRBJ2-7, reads EAGVTQFPSHSVIEKGQTVTLRCDPISGHDNLYWYRRVMGKEIKFLLHFVKESKQDESGMPNNRFLAERTGGTYSTLKVQPAELEDSGVYFCASSRLDGSYEQYFGPGTRLTVT.

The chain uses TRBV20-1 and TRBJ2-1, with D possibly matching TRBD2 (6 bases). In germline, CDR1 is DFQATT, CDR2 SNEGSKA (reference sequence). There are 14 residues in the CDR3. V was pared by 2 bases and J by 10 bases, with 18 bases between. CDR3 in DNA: TGCAGTGCTAGAAGGGGCGCGGGCAGCGGGGAGCAGTTCTTC. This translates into CSARRGAGSGEQFF.

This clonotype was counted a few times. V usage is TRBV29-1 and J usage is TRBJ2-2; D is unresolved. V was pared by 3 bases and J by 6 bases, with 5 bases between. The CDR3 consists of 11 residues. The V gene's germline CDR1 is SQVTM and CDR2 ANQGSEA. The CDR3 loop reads CSVESSGELFF. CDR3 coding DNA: TGCAGCGTTGAGAGCTCCGGGGAGCTGTTTTTT.

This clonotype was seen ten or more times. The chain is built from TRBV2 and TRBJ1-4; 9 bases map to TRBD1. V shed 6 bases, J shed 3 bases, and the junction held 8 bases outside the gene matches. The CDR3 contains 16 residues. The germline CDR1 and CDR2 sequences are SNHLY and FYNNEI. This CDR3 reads CASRTGTGQSNEKLFF. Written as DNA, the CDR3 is TGTGCCAGCAGAACCGGGACAGGGCAATCTAATGAAAAACTGTTTTTT.

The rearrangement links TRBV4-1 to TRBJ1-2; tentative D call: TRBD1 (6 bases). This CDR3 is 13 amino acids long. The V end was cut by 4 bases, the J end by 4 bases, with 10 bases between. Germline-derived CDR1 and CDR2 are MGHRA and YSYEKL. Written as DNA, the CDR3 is TGCGCCAGCAGCCTAGGGGGAACCTATGGCTACACCTTC. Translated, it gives CASSLGGTYGYTF.

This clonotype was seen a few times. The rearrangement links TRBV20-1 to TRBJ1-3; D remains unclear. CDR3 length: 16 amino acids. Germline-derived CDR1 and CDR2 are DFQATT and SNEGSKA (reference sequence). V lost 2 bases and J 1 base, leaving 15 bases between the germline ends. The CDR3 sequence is CSARRPATASGNTIYF. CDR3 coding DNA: TGCAGTGCTAGACGGCCGGCAACGGCGTCTGGAAACACCATATATTTT.

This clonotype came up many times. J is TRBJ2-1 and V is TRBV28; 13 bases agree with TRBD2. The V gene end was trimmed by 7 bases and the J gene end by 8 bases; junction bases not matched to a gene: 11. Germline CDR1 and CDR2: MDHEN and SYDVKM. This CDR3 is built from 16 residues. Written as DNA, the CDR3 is TGTGCCAGCACCTACTGGGGGACTAGCGGGGAGGATGAGCAGTTCTTC. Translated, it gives CASTYWGTSGEDEQFF.

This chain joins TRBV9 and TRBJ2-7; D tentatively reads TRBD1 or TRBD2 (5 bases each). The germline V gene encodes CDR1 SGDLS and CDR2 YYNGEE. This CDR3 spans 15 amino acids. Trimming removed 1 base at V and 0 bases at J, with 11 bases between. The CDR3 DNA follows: TGTGCCAGCAGCGTACGGGACGGATACTCCTACGAGCAGTACTTC. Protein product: CASSVRDGYSYEQYF.

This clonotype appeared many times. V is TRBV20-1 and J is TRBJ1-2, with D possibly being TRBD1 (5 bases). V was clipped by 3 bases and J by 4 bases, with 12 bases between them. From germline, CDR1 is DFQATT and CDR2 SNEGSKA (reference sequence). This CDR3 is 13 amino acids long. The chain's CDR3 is CSARVSQGYGYTF. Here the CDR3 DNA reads TGCAGTGCTAGGGTCAGCCAGGGCTATGGCTACACCTTC.

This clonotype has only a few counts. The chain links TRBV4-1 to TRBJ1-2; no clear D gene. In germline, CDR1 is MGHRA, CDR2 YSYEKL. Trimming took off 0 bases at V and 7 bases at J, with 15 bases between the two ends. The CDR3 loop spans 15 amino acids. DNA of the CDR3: TGCGCCAGCAGCCAAGAGAGGGCGAAAACTTCTGGCTACACCTTC. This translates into CASSQERAKTSGYTF.

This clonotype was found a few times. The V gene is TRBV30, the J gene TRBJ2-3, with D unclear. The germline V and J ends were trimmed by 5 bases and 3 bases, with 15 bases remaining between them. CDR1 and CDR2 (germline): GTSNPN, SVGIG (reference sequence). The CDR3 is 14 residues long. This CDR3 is CAWSARRRTDTQYF. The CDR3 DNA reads TGTGCCTGGTCAGCAAGGCGTAGGACAGATACGCAGTATTTT.

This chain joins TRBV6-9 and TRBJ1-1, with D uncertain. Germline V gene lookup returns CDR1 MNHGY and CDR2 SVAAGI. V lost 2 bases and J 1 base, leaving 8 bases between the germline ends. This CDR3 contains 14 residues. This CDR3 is CASSYQGSNTEAFF. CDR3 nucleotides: TGTGCCAGCAGTTATCAAGGTTCGAACACTGAAGCTTTCTTT.

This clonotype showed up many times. The CDR3 spells CSAPQGGKNEQFF. CDR3 in DNA: TGCAGTGCCCCACAGGGGGGTAAGAATGAGCAGTTCTTC. The J gene is TRBJ2-1, the V gene TRBV20-1, with 8 bases lining up with TRBD1. The germline V gene has CDR1 DFQATT and CDR2 SNEGSKA (reference sequence). This CDR3 has 13 amino acids. J lost 7 bases, V lost 6 bases, and 8 bases had no gene match.

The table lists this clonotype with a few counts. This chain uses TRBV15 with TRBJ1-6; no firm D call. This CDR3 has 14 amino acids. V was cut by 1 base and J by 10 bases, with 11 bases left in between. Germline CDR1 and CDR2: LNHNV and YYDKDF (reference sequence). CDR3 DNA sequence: TGTGCCACCAGCAGAGCAGATCGAGGGTCACCCCTCCACTTT. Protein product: CATSRADRGSPLHF.

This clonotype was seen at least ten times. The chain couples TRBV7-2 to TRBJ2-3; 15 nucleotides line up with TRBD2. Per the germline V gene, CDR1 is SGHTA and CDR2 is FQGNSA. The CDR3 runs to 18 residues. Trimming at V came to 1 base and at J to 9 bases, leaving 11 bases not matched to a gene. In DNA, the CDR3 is TGTGCCAGCAGCTTAGGGGATTTAGGACTAGCGGGGGGGCTGACGCAGTATTTT. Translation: CASSLGDLGLAGGLTQYF.

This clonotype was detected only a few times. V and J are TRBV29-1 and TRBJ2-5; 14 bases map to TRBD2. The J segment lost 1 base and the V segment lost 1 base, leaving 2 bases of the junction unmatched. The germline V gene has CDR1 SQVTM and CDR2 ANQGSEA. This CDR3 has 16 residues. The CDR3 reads CSVEGTSGRTQETQYF. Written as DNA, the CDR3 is TGCAGCGTTGAAGGGACTAGCGGGAGGACCCAAGAGACCCAGTACTTC.

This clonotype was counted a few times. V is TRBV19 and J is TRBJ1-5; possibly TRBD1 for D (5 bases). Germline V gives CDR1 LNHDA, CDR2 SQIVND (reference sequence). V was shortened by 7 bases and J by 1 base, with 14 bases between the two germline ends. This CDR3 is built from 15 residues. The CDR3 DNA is TGTGCCAGTAACCCTGACAGCCGAAGCAATCAGCCCCAGCATTTT. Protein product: CASNPDSRSNQPQHF.

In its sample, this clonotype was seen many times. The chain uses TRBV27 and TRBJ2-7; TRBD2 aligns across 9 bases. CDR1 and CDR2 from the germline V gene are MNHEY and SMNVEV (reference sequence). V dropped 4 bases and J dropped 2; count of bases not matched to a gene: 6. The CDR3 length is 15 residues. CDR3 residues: CASSSRTSAPYEQYF. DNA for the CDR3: TGTGCCAGCAGTTCCAGGACTAGCGCCCCCTACGAGCAGTACTTC.

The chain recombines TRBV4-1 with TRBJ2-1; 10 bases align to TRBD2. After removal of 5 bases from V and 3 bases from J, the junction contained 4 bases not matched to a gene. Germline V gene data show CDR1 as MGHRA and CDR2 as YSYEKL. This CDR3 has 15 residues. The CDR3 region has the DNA TGCGCCAGCAGCAATAGCGGGGGGTACTACAATGAGCAGTTCTTC. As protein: CASSNSGGYYNEQFF.